This TCR beta chain was identified during a study of siplizumab effects on memory and regulatory T cells. Trimming left V 3 bases short and J 4 bases short, with 10 bases between. CDR3 size: 14 residues. The V gene's germline CDR1 is MRHNA and CDR2 SNTAGT. Generated by immunoSEQ multiplex PCR, the TCRdb table keeps only in-frame clones and is missing some. Of 70,000 to 95,000 clones listed, approximately 94% are singletons. The specimen sequenced was CD8+ T cells sorted from blood. The sequence derives from a human donor in good health. The rearrangement uses TRBV6-4 and TRBJ2-1; TRBD1 might be the D (6 bases). CDR3 region: CASSEFGQYNEQFF. The CDR3 DNA reads TGTGCCAGCAGTGAGTTTGGACAGTACAATGAGCAGTTCTTC.